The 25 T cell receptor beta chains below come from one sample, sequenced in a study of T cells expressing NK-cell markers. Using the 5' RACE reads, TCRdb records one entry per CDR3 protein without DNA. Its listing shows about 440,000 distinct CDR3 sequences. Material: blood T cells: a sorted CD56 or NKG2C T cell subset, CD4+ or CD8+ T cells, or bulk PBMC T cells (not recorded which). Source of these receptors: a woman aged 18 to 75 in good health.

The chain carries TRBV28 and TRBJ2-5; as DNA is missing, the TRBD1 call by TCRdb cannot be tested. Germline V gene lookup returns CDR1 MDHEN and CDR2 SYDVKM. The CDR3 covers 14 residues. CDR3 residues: CASSLIGVEETQYF.

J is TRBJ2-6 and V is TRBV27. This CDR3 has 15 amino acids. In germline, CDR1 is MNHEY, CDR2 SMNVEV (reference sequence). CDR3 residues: CASSLFSSGANVLTF.

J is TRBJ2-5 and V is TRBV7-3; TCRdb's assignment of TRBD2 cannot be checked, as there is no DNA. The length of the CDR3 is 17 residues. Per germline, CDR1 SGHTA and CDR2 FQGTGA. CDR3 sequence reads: CASSLNGLAGGQGTQYF.

The CDR3 sequence: CASSQGDPAYEQYF. This chain joins TRBV4-2 and TRBJ2-7. The CDR3 is 14 amino acids. Looked up from germline, CDR1 is LGHNA and CDR2 is YNFKEQ.

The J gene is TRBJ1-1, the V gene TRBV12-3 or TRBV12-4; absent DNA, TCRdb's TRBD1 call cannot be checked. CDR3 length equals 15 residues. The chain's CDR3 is CASSFLTGVNTEAFF.

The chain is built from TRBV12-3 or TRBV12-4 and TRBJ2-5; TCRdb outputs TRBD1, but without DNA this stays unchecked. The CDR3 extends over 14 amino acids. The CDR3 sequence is CASSLRVRGETQYF.

The CDR3 protein is CASSLAGGPTDTQYF. V gene TRBV5-1 combines with J gene TRBJ2-3; TCRdb selects TRBD1, and the lack of DNA leaves this call unchecked. Germline lookup yields CDR1 SGHRS and CDR2 YFSETQ. This CDR3 is 15 amino acids long.

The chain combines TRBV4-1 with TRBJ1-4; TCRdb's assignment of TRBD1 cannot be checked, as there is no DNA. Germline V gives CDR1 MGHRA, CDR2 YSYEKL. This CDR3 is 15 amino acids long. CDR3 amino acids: CASSQATGINEKLFF.

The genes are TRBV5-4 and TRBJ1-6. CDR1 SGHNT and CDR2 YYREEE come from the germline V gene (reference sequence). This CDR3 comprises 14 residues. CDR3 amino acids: CASSLGHNGSPLHF.

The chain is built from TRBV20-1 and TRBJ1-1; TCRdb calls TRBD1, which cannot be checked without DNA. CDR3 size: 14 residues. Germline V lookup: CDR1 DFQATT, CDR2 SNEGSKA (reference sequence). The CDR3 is CSARVGGVGTEAFF.

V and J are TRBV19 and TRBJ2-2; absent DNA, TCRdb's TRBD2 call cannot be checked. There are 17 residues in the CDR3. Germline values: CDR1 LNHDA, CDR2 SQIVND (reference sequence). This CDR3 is CASSIVRGAGSTGELFF.

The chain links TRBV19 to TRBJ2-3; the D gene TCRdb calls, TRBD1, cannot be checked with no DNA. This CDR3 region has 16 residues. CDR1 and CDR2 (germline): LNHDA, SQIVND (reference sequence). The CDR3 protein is CASSLAGQGWADTQYF.

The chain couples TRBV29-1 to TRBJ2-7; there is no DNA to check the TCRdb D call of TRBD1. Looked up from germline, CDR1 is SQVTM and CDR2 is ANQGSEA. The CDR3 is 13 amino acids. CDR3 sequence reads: CSVAGTGGDEQYF.

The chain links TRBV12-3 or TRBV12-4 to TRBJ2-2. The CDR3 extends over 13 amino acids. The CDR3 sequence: CASSFRGDGELFF.

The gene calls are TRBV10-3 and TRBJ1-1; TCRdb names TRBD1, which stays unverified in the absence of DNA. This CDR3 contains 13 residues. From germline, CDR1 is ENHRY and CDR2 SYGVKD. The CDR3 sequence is CAISDKGLAEAFF.

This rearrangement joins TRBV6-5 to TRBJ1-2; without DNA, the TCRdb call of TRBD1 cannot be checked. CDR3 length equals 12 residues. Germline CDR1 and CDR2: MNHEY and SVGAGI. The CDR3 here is CASSSRAWGYTF.

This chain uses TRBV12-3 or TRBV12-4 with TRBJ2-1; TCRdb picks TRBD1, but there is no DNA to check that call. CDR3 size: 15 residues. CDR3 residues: CASSQGDRVKSEQFF.

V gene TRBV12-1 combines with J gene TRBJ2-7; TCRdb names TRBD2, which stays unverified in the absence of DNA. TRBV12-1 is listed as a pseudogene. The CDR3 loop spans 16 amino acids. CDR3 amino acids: CASSFALAVSSYEQYF.

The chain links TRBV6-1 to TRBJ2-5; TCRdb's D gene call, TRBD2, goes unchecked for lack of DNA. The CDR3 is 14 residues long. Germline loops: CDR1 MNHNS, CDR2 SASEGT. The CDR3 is CASSPGTSISGQYF.

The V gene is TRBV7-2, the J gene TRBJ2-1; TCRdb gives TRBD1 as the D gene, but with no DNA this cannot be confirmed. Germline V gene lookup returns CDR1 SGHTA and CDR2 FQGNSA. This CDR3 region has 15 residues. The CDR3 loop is CASSLASPLYNEQFF.

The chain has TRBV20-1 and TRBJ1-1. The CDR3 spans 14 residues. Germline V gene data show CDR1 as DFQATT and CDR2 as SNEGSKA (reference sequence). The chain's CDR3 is CSASVRAQNTEAFF.

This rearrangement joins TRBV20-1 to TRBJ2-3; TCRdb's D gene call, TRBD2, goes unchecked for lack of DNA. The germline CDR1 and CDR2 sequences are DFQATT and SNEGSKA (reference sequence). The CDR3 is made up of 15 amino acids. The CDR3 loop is CSAPVPSWGTDTQYF.

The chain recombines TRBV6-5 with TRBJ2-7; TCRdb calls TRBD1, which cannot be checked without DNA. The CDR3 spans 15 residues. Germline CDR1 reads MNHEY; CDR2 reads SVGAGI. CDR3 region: CASSYSSRGSYEQYF.

The CDR3: CASNKNPGTAEAFF. The J gene is TRBJ1-1, the V gene TRBV19; lacking DNA, the TRBD1 call made by TCRdb goes unchecked. Per the germline V gene, CDR1 is LNHDA and CDR2 is SQIVND (reference sequence). The CDR3 has 14 amino acids.

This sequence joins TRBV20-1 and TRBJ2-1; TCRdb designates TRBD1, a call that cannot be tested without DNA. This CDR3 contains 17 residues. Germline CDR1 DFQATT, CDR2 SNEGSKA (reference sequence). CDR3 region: CSASVKPEDRGELWQFF.